This passage covers 23 T cell receptor beta chains from one sample sequenced in a study of cytomegalovirus exposure and HLA in healthy donors. Primers for the PCR totalled 60 Vbeta and 13 Jbeta. Assay: immunoSEQ multiplex PCR; the TCRdb copy retains only in-frame clones and omits some. The sample holds 100,000 or so clones, approximately 84% seen once. The material sequenced was PBMCs. Receptor source: a man younger than 35 in good health and CMV-seronegative.

The chain carries TRBV27 and TRBJ1-4; D is unresolved. Looked up from germline, CDR1 is MNHEY and CDR2 is SMNVEV (reference sequence). V lost 6 bases and J 7 bases, leaving 15 bases between the germline ends. The CDR3 length is 14 residues. CDR3 sequence (DNA): TGTGCCAGCAGGAGGTCCCACTCTGGTGAAAAACTGTTTTTT. It translates to CASRRSHSGEKLFF.

The genes are TRBV10-3 and TRBJ2-7; D is perhaps TRBD2 (6 bases). V was cut by 7 bases and J by 4 bases, with 17 bases left in between. Germline V gene lookup returns CDR1 ENHRY and CDR2 SYGVKD. CDR3 size: 14 residues. This chain's CDR3 is CAIKIGAGSYEQYF. The CDR3 bases are TGTGCCATCAAGATTGGGGCGGGGTCGTACGAGCAGTACTTC.

In this sample, this clone turned up once. This chain links TRBV4-1 with TRBJ1-5; maybe TRBD1 (6 bases). The length of the CDR3 is 14 residues. Trimming took off 0 bases at V and 9 bases at J, with 12 bases between the two ends. Per the germline V gene, CDR1 is MGHRA and CDR2 is YSYEKL. The CDR3 coding sequence is TGCGCCAGCAGCCAAGAACAGGGAATTGGGCCCCAGCATTTT. It encodes CASSQEQGIGPQHF.

This chain joins TRBV7-6 and TRBJ2-7; TRBD1 aligns across 8 bases. The CDR3 runs 15 residues. Germline trimming cut 5 bases from V and 0 bases from J; bases unmatched to any gene: 6. In germline, CDR1 is SGHVS, CDR2 FNYEAQ. The CDR3 DNA reads TGTGCCAGCAGCGGCCGGGACAGGAGCTCCTACGAGCAGTACTTC. Residues: CASSGRDRSSYEQYF.

The chain recombines TRBV7-2 with TRBJ1-5; D is uncertain. V shed 1 base and J shed 0 bases, with 10 bases lying between them. Germline-derived CDR1 and CDR2 are SGHTA and FQGNSA. This CDR3 has 16 residues. The CDR3 sequence is CASSLVTDYSNQPQHF. For the CDR3, the DNA is TGTGCCAGCAGCTTAGTAACAGATTATAGCAATCAGCCCCAGCATTTT.

The V and J genes are TRBV5-1 and TRBJ1-5, with unresolved D. Germline loops: CDR1 SGHRS, CDR2 YFSETQ. The CDR3 has 13 amino acids. V was trimmed by 1 base and J by 7 bases, leaving 9 bases between them. This CDR3 reads CASSLTVEQPQHF. CDR3 in DNA: TGCGCCAGCAGCTTGACAGTGGAACAGCCCCAGCATTTT.

The chain joins TRBV7-9 to TRBJ1-3, with 12 bases fitting TRBD1. Germline loops: CDR1 SEHNR, CDR2 FQNEAQ (reference sequence). This CDR3 is built from 16 residues. V was pared by 4 bases and J by 4 bases, with 5 bases of the junction left unmatched. CDR3: CASSYRDRGPGNTIYF. CDR3 nucleotide sequence: TGTGCCAGCAGCTACCGGGACAGGGGGCCCGGAAACACCATATATTTT.

The V and J genes are TRBV10-3 and TRBJ1-2, with a weak D call TRBD1 (6 bases). The germline V gene encodes CDR1 ENHRY and CDR2 SYGVKD. This CDR3 contains 12 residues. V shed 6 bases and J shed 8 bases, with 13 bases lying between them. The CDR3 is CAISPTGSGYTF. Written as DNA, the CDR3 is TGTGCCATCAGCCCGACAGGTTCCGGCTACACCTTC.

The chain uses TRBV27 and TRBJ2-7; a weak D match, TRBD1 (6 bases). This CDR3 region has 11 residues. CDR1 is MNHEY, CDR2 SMNVEV, per germline (reference sequence). V gave up 6 bases and J gave up 3 bases, with 6 bases separating them. The CDR3 sequence: CASSRGYEQYF. The DNA for the CDR3 is TGTGCCAGCAGCAGGGGCTACGAGCAGTACTTC.

The chain has TRBV4-1 and TRBJ1-3; 7 nucleotides match TRBD1. V was pared by 0 bases and J by 0 bases, with 11 bases of the junction left unmatched. Looked up from germline, CDR1 is MGHRA and CDR2 is YSYEKL. The CDR3 sequence is 19 residues long. DNA for the CDR3: TGCGCCAGCAGCCAAGATAGAGGACAGGTGGTCCCCTCTGGAAACACCATATATTTT. Its protein is CASSQDRGQVVPSGNTIYF.

In this sample, this clone turned up once. The chain employs TRBV4-1 and TRBJ2-1; 10 nucleotides line up with TRBD2. This CDR3 is built from 15 residues. V was pared by 3 bases and J by 9 bases, with 8 bases of the junction left unmatched. The germline V gene has CDR1 MGHRA and CDR2 YSYEKL. In nucleotides, the CDR3 is TGCGCCAGCAGCCATGCGGGACTAGCGTCCCGTGAGCAGTTCTTC. Residues: CASSHAGLASREQFF.

The CDR3: CASSFSGSTTDTQYF. The CDR3, as DNA: TGTGCCAGCAGTTTCAGCGGGAGTACGACAGATACGCAGTATTTT. The rearrangement links TRBV11-3 to TRBJ2-3; 8 bases line up with TRBD2. The CDR3 spans 15 residues. The V segment lost 6 bases and the J segment 3 bases; nucleotides outside the gene matches: 8. CDR1 is SGHNT and CDR2 is YENEEA in the germline V gene.

In its sample, this clone was seen once. The chain uses TRBV27 and TRBJ1-6; 9 nucleotides align to TRBD1. Per the germline V gene, CDR1 is MNHEY and CDR2 is SMNVEV (reference sequence). The CDR3 extends over 17 amino acids. Unmatched junction bases numbered 4, after V lost 4 bases and J lost 0 bases. CDR3: CASSSGTGTSYNSPLHF. CDR3 in DNA: TGTGCCAGCAGTTCCGGGACAGGGACCTCCTATAATTCACCCCTCCACTTT.

The chain joins TRBV4-2 to TRBJ1-5; weak D call: TRBD1 (5 bases). The CDR3 has 14 residues. The germline V gene encodes CDR1 LGHNA and CDR2 YNFKEQ. V lost 1 base and J 6 bases, leaving 10 bases between the germline ends. CDR3 sequence (DNA): TGTGCCAGCAGCCAAGGGGGCGGCGGTCAGCCCCAGCATTTT. Translated: CASSQGGGGQPQHF.

The V call is TRBV9, the J call TRBJ2-1; 7 bases agree with TRBD1. Germline V lookup: CDR1 SGDLS, CDR2 YYNGEE. Trimming cost V 0 bases and J 3 bases; bases outside gene matches: 3. The CDR3 is made up of 15 amino acids. Written as DNA, the CDR3 is TGTGCCAGCAGCGTAGACGGGGACAGCTACAATGAGCAGTTCTTC. This sequence encodes CASSVDGDSYNEQFF.

The chain recombines TRBV6-1 with TRBJ1-2; TRBD1 aligns across 9 bases. The CDR3 totals 13 residues. Germline CDR1 reads MNHNS; CDR2 reads SASEGT. Unmatched junction bases numbered 7, after V lost 9 bases and J lost 5 bases. CDR3 nucleotides: TGTGCCAGTAGGACAGGGGCAACTTATGGCTACACCTTC. This gives the protein CASRTGATYGYTF.

This rearrangement joins TRBV2 to TRBJ1-1; D perhaps matches TRBD1 (5 bases). Trimming left V 10 bases short and J 3 bases short, with 18 bases between. The CDR3 contains 14 residues. CDR1 and CDR2 from the germline V gene are SNHLY and FYNNEI. Written as DNA, the CDR3 is TGTGCCACGGCGGACATGATGGTGGACACTGAAGCTTTCTTT. Its translation is CATADMMVDTEAFF.

The chain uses TRBV6-6 and TRBJ2-7; 8 bases map to TRBD2. V lost 6 bases to trimming and J lost 6 bases; unmatched junction nucleotides: 7. The CDR3 runs 13 residues. Germline values: CDR1 MNHNY, CDR2 SVGAGI (reference sequence). Here the CDR3 reads CASRTLSGGEQYF. For the CDR3, the DNA is TGTGCCAGCAGGACACTAAGCGGGGGCGAGCAGTACTTC.

This chain joins TRBV27 and TRBJ1-3; D may be TRBD1 (6 bases). The CDR3 is made up of 14 amino acids. Germline V gene data show CDR1 as MNHEY and CDR2 as SMNVEV (reference sequence). V dropped 5 bases and J dropped 4 bases, with 12 bases sitting between them. Written as DNA, the CDR3 is TGTGCCAGCAGTCCGTGGACAGAGGGAAACACCATATATTTT. Its protein is CASSPWTEGNTIYF.

DNA for the CDR3: TGTGCCAGCAGCTTGGGTAGAGGGGGCCGACAGCCCCAGCATTTT. This codes for CASSLGRGGRQPQHF. The chain combines TRBV5-6 with TRBJ1-5; 7 bases map to TRBD1. There are 15 residues in the CDR3. With V trimmed by 0 bases and J by 7 bases, 7 bases remained unmatched. CDR1 and CDR2 (germline): SGHDT, YYEEEE. Complete variable domain (other parts from reference TRBV5-6 and TRBJ1-5): DAGVTQSPTHLIKTRGQQVTLRCSPKSGHDTVSWYQQALGQGPQFIFQYYEEEERQRGNFPDRFSGHQFPNYSSELNVNALLLGDSALYLCASSLGRGGRQPQHFGDGTRLSIL.

This clone showed up just a few times. The chain has TRBV10-2 and TRBJ1-2; D may be TRBD1 (6 bases). There are 16 residues in the CDR3. The germline V gene encodes CDR1 WSHSY and CDR2 SAAADI. V shed 4 bases and J shed 8 bases, with 23 bases lying between them. In DNA, the CDR3 is TGCGCCAGCAGTGCCGAAGGGGGAATTAATACCAAAGGCTACACCTTC. As protein: CASSAEGGINTKGYTF.

The chain couples TRBV6-5 to TRBJ1-1, with a tentative D call TRBD1 (5 bases). The CDR3 covers 12 residues. In germline, CDR1 is MNHEY, CDR2 SVGAGI. The V and J ends lost 8 bases and 5 bases respectively, with 12 bases between them. In nucleotides, the CDR3 is TGTGCCAGCTCCGGGGGGATTACTGAAGCTTTCTTT. Its protein is CASSGGITEAFF.

There are a few counts of this clone. This chain uses TRBV10-3 with TRBJ1-1; D not resolved. The CDR3 extends over 15 amino acids. The germline CDR1 and CDR2 sequences are ENHRY and SYGVKD. V lost 4 bases and J lost 3, with 15 bases in between. The CDR3 is CAISGTVGMDTEAFF. The CDR3, as DNA: TGTGCCATCAGTGGAACGGTCGGGATGGACACTGAAGCTTTCTTT.